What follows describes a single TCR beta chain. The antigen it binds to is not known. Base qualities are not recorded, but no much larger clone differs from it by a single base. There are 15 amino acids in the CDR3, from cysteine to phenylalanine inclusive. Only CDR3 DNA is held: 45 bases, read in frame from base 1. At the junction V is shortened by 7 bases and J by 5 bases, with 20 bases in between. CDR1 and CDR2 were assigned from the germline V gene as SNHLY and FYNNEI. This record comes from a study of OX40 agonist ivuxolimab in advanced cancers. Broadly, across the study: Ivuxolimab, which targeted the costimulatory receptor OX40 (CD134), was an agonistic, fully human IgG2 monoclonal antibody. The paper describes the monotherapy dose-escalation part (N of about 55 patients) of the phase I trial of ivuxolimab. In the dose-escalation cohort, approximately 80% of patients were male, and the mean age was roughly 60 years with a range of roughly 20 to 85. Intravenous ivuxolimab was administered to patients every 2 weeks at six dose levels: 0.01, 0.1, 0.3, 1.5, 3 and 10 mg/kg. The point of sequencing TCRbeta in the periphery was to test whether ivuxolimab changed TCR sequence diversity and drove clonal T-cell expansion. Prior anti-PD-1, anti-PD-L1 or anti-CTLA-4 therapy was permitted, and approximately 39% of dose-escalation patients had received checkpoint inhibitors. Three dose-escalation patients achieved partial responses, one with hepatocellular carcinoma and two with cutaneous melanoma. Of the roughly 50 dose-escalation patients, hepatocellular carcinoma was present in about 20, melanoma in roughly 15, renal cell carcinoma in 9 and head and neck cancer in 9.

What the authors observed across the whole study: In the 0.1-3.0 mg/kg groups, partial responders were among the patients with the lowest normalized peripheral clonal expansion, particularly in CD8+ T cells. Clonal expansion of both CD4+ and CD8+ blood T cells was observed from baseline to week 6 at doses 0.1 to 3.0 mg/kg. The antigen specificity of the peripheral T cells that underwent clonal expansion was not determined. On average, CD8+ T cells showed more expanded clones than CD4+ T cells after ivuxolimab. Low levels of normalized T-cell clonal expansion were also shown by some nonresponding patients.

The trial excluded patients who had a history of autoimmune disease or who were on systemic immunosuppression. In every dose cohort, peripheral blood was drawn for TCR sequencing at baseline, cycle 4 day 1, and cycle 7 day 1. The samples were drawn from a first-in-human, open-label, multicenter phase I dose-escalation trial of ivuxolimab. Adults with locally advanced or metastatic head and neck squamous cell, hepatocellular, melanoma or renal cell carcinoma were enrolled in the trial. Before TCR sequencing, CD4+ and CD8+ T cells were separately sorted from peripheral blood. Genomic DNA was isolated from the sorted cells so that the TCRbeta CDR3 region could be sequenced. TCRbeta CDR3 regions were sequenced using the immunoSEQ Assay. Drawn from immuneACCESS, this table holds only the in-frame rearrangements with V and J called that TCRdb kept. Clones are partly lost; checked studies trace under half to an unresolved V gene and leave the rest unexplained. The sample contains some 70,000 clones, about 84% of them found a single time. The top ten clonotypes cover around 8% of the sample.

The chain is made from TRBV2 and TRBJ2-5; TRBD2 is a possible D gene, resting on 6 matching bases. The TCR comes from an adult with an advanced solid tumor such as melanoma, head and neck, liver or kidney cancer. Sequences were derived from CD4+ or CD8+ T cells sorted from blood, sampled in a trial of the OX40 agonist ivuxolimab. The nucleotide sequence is TGTGCCAGCAATCTAGAAGGGACTCCGGAGGAGACCCAGTACTTC. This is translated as CASNLEGTPEETQYF.